This T cell receptor (beta chain) came from a study of blood T cells in healthy people across ages. Study results and caveats: Versus aged donors, long-lived donors had higher diversity and more naive CD4+ cells. Using unsorted PBMCs precluded a conclusive naive versus antigen-experienced comparison.

A note on this clonotype: Its specificity is not known.

Through a sample-barcoded 5' primer and a J-beta primer mix, a second PCR was run for 7 to 11 cycles. All cDNA molecules were each tagged by a template-switch adaptor with 12 random nucleotides. TCRdb ran MiXCR on the 5' RACE reads and lists one entry per CDR3 protein. There are 650,000 to 900,000 distinct CDR3 sequences in the sample; roughly 60% occur only once, and around 30% lies in the top ten. Germline V CDR1 and CDR2: SNHLY, FYNNEI. The V end lost 7 bases, the J end lost 5 bases, and 0 bases lay between the germline ends. This CDR3 is 9 amino acids long. The chain carries TRBV2 and TRBJ2-1; D is ambiguous. Sequences were obtained from blood. The TCR sequence derives from a man aged 25-45 years in good health. CDR3 DNA: TGTGCCAGCAACAATGAGCAGTTCTTC. Protein: CASNNEQFF.